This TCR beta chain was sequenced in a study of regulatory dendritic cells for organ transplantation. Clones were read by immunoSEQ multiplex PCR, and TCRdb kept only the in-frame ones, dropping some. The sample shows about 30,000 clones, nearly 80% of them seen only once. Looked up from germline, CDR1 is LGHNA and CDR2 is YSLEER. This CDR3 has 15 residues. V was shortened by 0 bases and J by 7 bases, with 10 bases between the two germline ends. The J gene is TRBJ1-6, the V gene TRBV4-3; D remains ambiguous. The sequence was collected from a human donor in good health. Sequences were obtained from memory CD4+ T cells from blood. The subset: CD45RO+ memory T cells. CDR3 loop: CASSQDRGRNSPLHF. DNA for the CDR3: TGCGCCAGCAGCCAAGATCGGGGTAGAAATTCACCCCTCCACTTT.